These T cell receptor beta chains were read from a single sample in a study of T cells after posttransplantation cyclophosphamide. Measured with immunoSEQ multiplex PCR; TCRdb has only the in-frame clones, and not every one. The sample yields roughly 17,000 clones, around 85% seen once. Source: PBMCs, taken after allogeneic stem cell transplant with calcineurin inhibitor and methotrexate. The receptors stem from a female patient between 18 and 35 years old who received an allogeneic stem cell transplant from an unrelated donor, was CMV-positive, and had acute and chronic GVHD. The T cells may come from the graft donor. The CDR3 runs from the conserved cysteine through the conserved F or W. The D gene is left open where the match is weak. Size is omitted from some rows. Given values are once, few, many or a class for expanded clones.

D	size	V	J	CDR3
TRBD2	few	TRBV5-1	TRBJ2-7	CASSLELAGDEQYF
TRBD2	.	TRBV7-6	TRBJ2-1	CASSLTRAGVEEQFF
.	.	TRBV6-5	TRBJ2-2	CASSPSVNTGELFF
.	.	TRBV6-1	TRBJ1-5	CASGTGLGNQPQHF
.	few	TRBV7-2	TRBJ2-7	CASSLVRDISYEQYF
TRBD1	.	TRBV19	TRBJ1-1	CASKYRGRATEAFF
.	.	TRBV6-1	TRBJ2-4	CASSGRGGGNIQYF
TRBD1	.	TRBV5-1	TRBJ2-2	CASSRPGGVHTGELFF
.	.	TRBV6-1	TRBJ1-2	CASSEERGANYGYTF
.	.	TRBV7-9	TRBJ2-1	CASSLSRFEQFF
.	.	TRBV4-1	TRBJ2-7	CASSQDAASSSYEQYF
.	.	TRBV11-2	TRBJ2-5	CASSQQETQYF
.	.	TRBV27	TRBJ1-2	CASSLSRDKINYGYTF
.	.	TRBV11-2	TRBJ2-1	CASSLGNNEQFF
TRBD1	.	TRBV6-6	TRBJ2-5	CASSYLPQGAQETQYF
.	.	TRBV28	TRBJ2-1	CASSSLRGWESSYNEQFF
.	.	TRBV7-9	TRBJ2-5	CASSPGGRETQYF
.	.	TRBV2	TRBJ2-2	CASSGGGGLPSSGELFF